Following are 24 T cell receptor beta chains from one sample sequenced in a study of neoadjuvant anti-PD-1 for oral cavity cancer. Described time point: after neoadjuvant nivolumab, at surgical resection. The assay was immunoSEQ multiplex PCR, and TCRdb's table has in-frame clones only and misses some. The table lists 68,000 or so clones, approximately 81% of them singletons. The material sequenced was PBMCs, taken after nivolumab (anti-PD-1) treatment. The receptors come from a person aged 35-79 years with oral cavity squamous cell carcinoma.

The chain is built from TRBV9 and TRBJ2-5; 11 positions match TRBD2. Per germline, CDR1 SGDLS and CDR2 YYNGEE. The CDR3 is made up of 17 amino acids. With V trimmed by 0 bases and J by 5 bases, 9 bases remained unmatched. In DNA form, the CDR3 reads TGTGCCAGCAGCGTAGGTCTAGCGGGAGGCCGGGGGGAGACCCAGTACTTC. Encoded protein: CASSVGLAGGRGETQYF.

The CDR3 DNA is TGTGCCATCAGCGTCGAGCAGTACTTC. Protein sequence: CAISVEQYF. The rearrangement links TRBV10-3 to TRBJ2-7; D not certain. Germline assignment: CDR1 ENHRY and CDR2 SYGVKD. V was clipped by 6 bases and J by 6 bases, with 3 bases between them. CDR3 length equals 9 residues.

V usage is TRBV1 and J usage is TRBJ1-2; the table's D call, TRBD1, was not checked against the DNA. TRBV1 is shown as a pseudogene. The CDR3 covers 16 residues. CDR3 region: CTSSQDEAGCRYGYTF. The CDR3, as DNA: TGCACCAGCAGCCAAGATGAGGCAGGGTGTCGCTATGGCTACACCTTC.

V is TRBV6-1 and J is TRBJ2-1; D gene uncertain. The CDR3 loop spans 15 amino acids. Germline assignment: CDR1 MNHNS and CDR2 SASEGT. V gave up 7 bases and J gave up 8 bases, with 21 bases separating them. CDR3 protein: CASMVRTGASDEQFF. The CDR3 DNA reads TGTGCCAGCATGGTCCGGACCGGCGCGAGCGATGAGCAGTTCTTC.

V is TRBV19 and J is TRBJ2-5; TRBD1 matches 7 bases. V shed 5 bases, J shed 5 bases, and the junction held 5 bases outside the gene matches. This CDR3 has 13 residues. Per germline, CDR1 LNHDA and CDR2 SQIVND (reference sequence). The CDR3 sequence is CASSPDRVETQYF. In DNA form, the CDR3 reads TGTGCCAGTAGTCCTGACAGGGTGGAGACCCAGTACTTC.

This sequence joins TRBV6-5 and TRBJ1-1; possible D gene TRBD1, 5 bases. Trimming shortened V by 5 bases and J by 1 base, and 5 bases separated the two germline ends. Germline values: CDR1 MNHEY, CDR2 SVGAGI. This CDR3 contains 12 residues. The CDR3, as DNA: TGTGCCAGCAGTACAGGGAACACTGAAGCTTTCTTT. Its translation is CASSTGNTEAFF.

The V and J genes are TRBV10-1 and TRBJ2-5; 7 bases align to TRBD2. V lost 3 bases and J lost 5; bases outside the gene matches: 9. The CDR3 has 15 amino acids. Germline V gives CDR1 WNHNN, CDR2 SYGVQD (reference sequence). CDR3: CASSEFRGSVETQYF. The CDR3 region has the DNA TGCGCCAGCAGTGAATTCCGCGGGAGCGTGGAGACCCAGTACTTC.

V and J are TRBV7-9 and TRBJ2-1; no clear D. With 1 base removed from V and 5 bases from J, the gap between germline ends came to 9 bases. This CDR3 is 14 amino acids long. Germline CDR1 SEHNR, CDR2 FQNEAQ (reference sequence). CDR3 coding DNA: TGTGCCAGCAGCTTAGAGCCCGCCGACAATGAGCAGTTCTTC. This gives the protein CASSLEPADNEQFF.

This chain links TRBV15 with TRBJ1-5; D unresolved. V was shortened by 1 base and J by 9 bases, with 4 bases between the two germline ends. The germline CDR1 and CDR2 sequences are LNHNV and YYDKDF (reference sequence). The CDR3 consists of 11 residues. This chain's CDR3 is CATSRAGPQHF. The CDR3 coding sequence is TGTGCCACCAGCAGAGCAGGGCCCCAGCATTTT.

The genes are TRBV29-1 and TRBJ2-1; D might be TRBD1 (5 bases). This CDR3 spans 13 amino acids. Germline V gene sequence: CDR1 SQVTM, CDR2 ANQGSEA. V was cut by 3 bases and J by 8 bases, with 14 bases left in between. CDR3 nucleotide sequence: TGCAGCGTTGAGGGGCAGGTGGTGTATGAGCAGTTCTTC. As protein: CSVEGQVVYEQFF.

The rearrangement uses TRBV6-1 and TRBJ1-3, with D possibly TRBD1 on 6 matching bases. The V end was cut by 6 bases, the J end by 1 base, with 10 bases between. This CDR3 contains 14 residues. Germline-derived CDR1 and CDR2 are MNHNS and SASEGT. CDR3 residues: CASRTTGSGNTIYF. In DNA, the CDR3 is TGTGCCAGCAGGACCACAGGGTCTGGAAACACCATATATTTT.

The rearrangement links TRBV29-1 to TRBJ2-2, with 7 positions matching TRBD1. The CDR3 totals 11 residues. Germline-derived CDR1 and CDR2 are SQVTM and ANQGSEA. V trimming: 3 bases; J trimming: 11 bases; junction bases outside the gene matches: 3. This chain's CDR3 is CSVDRQGELFF. The CDR3 DNA sequence: TGCAGCGTTGATAGACAGGGTGAGCTGTTTTTT.

There are a few counts of this clone. J is TRBJ2-5 and V is TRBV9; D perhaps matches TRBD2 (6 bases). V lost 1 base and J 5 bases, leaving 24 bases between the germline ends. Germline CDR1 SGDLS, CDR2 YYNGEE. The CDR3 is made up of 18 amino acids. CDR3 protein: CASSVSPRLDGSGETQYF. Here the CDR3 DNA reads TGTGCCAGCAGCGTAAGTCCCCGACTAGACGGGTCGGGGGAGACCCAGTACTTC. Supplemented by reference TRBV9 and TRBJ2-5, the full variable domain reads DSGVTQTPKHLITATGQRVTLRCSPRSGDLSVYWYQQSLDQGLQFLIQYYNGEERAKGNILERFSAQQFPDLHSELNLSSLELGDSALYFCASSVSPRLDGSGETQYFGPGTRLLVL.

This clone appeared a few times. This chain joins TRBV6-5 and TRBJ1-1; D uncertain. Trimming removed 4 bases from V and 1 base from J, with 13 bases in between. Germline V gives CDR1 MNHEY, CDR2 SVGAGI. There are 15 residues in the CDR3. The CDR3 loop is CASSFRLISNTEAFF. The CDR3 nucleotides read TGTGCCAGCAGTTTCCGACTGATTTCGAACACTGAAGCTTTCTTT.

This clone appeared once. V gene TRBV30 combines with J gene TRBJ2-7; TRBD2 agrees at 13 bases. The CDR3 consists of 17 residues. Germline V CDR1 and CDR2: GTSNPN, SVGIG (reference sequence). With V trimmed by 2 bases and J by 6 bases, 13 bases remained unmatched. The CDR3 protein is CAWSRTRTSGRPGEQYF. In nucleotides, the CDR3 is TGTGCCTGGAGTCGCACCCGGACTAGCGGGAGACCGGGCGAGCAGTACTTC.

V is TRBV10-1 and J is TRBJ2-3; D perhaps matches TRBD2 (6 bases). There are 15 residues in the CDR3. Trimming pared 3 bases from V and 1 base from J, leaving 11 bases between. CDR1 is WNHNN and CDR2 is SYGVQD in the germline V gene (reference sequence). DNA of the CDR3: TGCGCCAGCAGTGACCCGGGGACTGGCACAGATACGCAGTATTTT. The encoded protein is CASSDPGTGTDTQYF.

V and J are TRBV19 and TRBJ2-7; 10 bases line up with TRBD2. Germline CDR1 reads LNHDA; CDR2 reads SQIVND (reference sequence). J was trimmed by 3 bases and V by 3 bases; bases with no gene match: 5. This CDR3 contains 15 residues. The CDR3 DNA reads as TGTGCCAGTAGTATGGCGGGACTAGCGATCTACGAGCAGTACTTC. It codes for CASSMAGLAIYEQYF. The full variable domain, its missing parts supplied by reference TRBV19 and TRBJ2-7, is DGGITQSPKYLFRKEGQNVTLSCEQNLNHDAMYWYRQDPGQGLRLIYYSQIVNDFQKGDIAEGYSVSREKKESFPLTVTSAQKNPTAFYLCASSMAGLAIYEQYFGPGTRLTVT.

This clone was recorded once. The chain joins TRBV7-6 to TRBJ2-7; TRBD1 aligns across 7 bases. This CDR3 contains 15 residues. Germline trimming cut 2 bases from V and 1 base from J; bases unmatched to any gene: 5. Germline CDR1 SGHVS, CDR2 FNYEAQ. This CDR3 reads CASSLHQGQSYEQYF. The CDR3, as DNA: TGTGCCAGCAGCTTACACCAGGGACAGTCCTACGAGCAGTACTTC.

The chain links TRBV11-2 to TRBJ2-7, with 11 bases lining up with TRBD1. CDR1 is SGHAT and CDR2 is FQNNGV in the germline V gene. V lost 2 bases and J lost 7; bases outside the gene matches: 10. The CDR3 has 16 amino acids. The CDR3 region is CASSLIPGQGANEQYF. As DNA, the CDR3 is TGTGCCAGCAGCTTAATACCCGGACAGGGGGCGAATGAGCAGTACTTC.

This clone was seen only once. This chain links TRBV29-1 with TRBJ2-2; 7 nucleotides agree with TRBD1. J gave up 3 bases and V 8 bases, and 3 bases lay outside the gene matches. Germline V gene sequence: CDR1 SQVTM, CDR2 ANQGSEA. The CDR3 runs to 12 residues. Here the CDR3 DNA reads TGCAGCTTTACAGGGGACACCGGGGAGCTGTTTTTT. Translation gives CSFTGDTGELFF.

This chain joins TRBV18 and TRBJ2-7; D gene unclear. Germline V gene lookup returns CDR1 KGHSH and CDR2 LQKENI. The germline V and J ends were trimmed by 2 bases and 2 bases, with 10 bases remaining between them. This CDR3 contains 14 residues. As DNA, the CDR3 is TGTGCCAGCTCACCAGCCGGGTTCCCCTACGAGCAGTACTTC. Its protein product is CASSPAGFPYEQYF.

The chain joins TRBV4-1 to TRBJ1-5; 10 positions agree with TRBD1. The V gene's germline CDR1 is MGHRA and CDR2 YSYEKL. The ends lost 4 bases at V and 1 base at J; junction bases unmatched: 10. This CDR3 is 18 amino acids long. CDR3 loop: CASSPSDRGLLSNQPQHF. CDR3 coding DNA: TGCGCCAGCAGCCCATCCGACAGGGGGCTCTTGAGCAATCAGCCCCAGCATTTT.

The chain recombines TRBV7-3 with TRBJ2-7; no clear D. This CDR3 comprises 15 residues. Germline CDR1 reads SGHTA; CDR2 reads FQGTGA. Trimming shortened V by 1 base and J by 2 bases, and 12 bases separated the two germline ends. CDR3 residues: CASSLNPSLPYEQYF. As DNA, the CDR3 is TGTGCCAGCAGCTTAAACCCGTCCCTTCCCTACGAGCAGTACTTC.

The DNA for the CDR3 is TGTGCCAGCAGCCCTAACACCGGGGAGCTGTTTTTT. Encoded protein: CASSPNTGELFF. The genes are TRBV9 and TRBJ2-2; D is undetermined. The germline V gene has CDR1 SGDLS and CDR2 YYNGEE. The germline V and J ends were trimmed by 4 bases and 2 bases, with 3 bases remaining between them. CDR3 length: 12 residues.